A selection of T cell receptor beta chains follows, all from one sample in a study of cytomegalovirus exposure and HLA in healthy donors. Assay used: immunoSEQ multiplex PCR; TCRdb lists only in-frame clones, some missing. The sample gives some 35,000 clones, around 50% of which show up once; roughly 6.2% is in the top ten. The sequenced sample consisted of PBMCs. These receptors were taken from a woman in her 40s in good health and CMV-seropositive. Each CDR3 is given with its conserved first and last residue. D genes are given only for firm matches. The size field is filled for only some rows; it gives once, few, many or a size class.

CDR3 protein: CASSLAGEENEQFF
CDR3 DNA: TGTGCCAGCAGCCTAGCGGGGGAGGAAAATGAGCAGTTCTTC
J gene: TRBJ2-1
clone size: medium-sized
D gene: TRBD2
V gene: TRBV6-4

CDR3 protein: CAWSFTVHYGYTF
CDR3 DNA: TGTGCCTGGAGTTTTACAGTGCACTATGGCTACACCTTC
J gene: TRBJ1-2
clone size: -
D gene: -
V gene: TRBV30

CDR3 protein: CVSRNQGAGNTIYF
CDR3 DNA: TGTGTCAGTAGGAATCAGGGGGCCGGAAACACCATATATTTT
J gene: TRBJ1-3
clone size: -
D gene: TRBD1
V gene: TRBV19

CDR3 protein: CASSLIAGGYNEQFF
CDR3 DNA: TGCGCCAGCAGCTTGATCGCGGGGGGTTACAATGAGCAGTTCTTC
J gene: TRBJ2-1
clone size: -
D gene: TRBD2
V gene: TRBV5-1

CDR3 protein: CASGLVLGRVNEQYF
CDR3 DNA: TGTGCTAGTGGTTTGGTATTGGGCAGGGTCAACGAGCAGTACTTC
J gene: TRBJ2-7
clone size: -
D gene: -
V gene: TRBV12-5

CDR3 protein: CASSLGAGVYNEQFF
CDR3 DNA: TGTGCCAGCAGTTTAGGGGCAGGGGTCTACAATGAGCAGTTCTTC
J gene: TRBJ2-1
clone size: once
D gene: -
V gene: TRBV28

CDR3 protein: CASSKWEATEAFF
CDR3 DNA: TGTGCCAGTAGTAAATGGGAGGCTACTGAAGCTTTCTTT
J gene: TRBJ1-1
clone size: -
D gene: -
V gene: TRBV19

CDR3 protein: CASSQLGQGRETQYF
CDR3 DNA: TGTGCCAGCAGCCAACTGGGACAGGGACGGGAGACCCAGTACTTC
J gene: TRBJ2-5
clone size: -
D gene: TRBD1
V gene: TRBV7-8

CDR3 protein: CASSLMGGTSNYGYTF
CDR3 DNA: TGTGCCAGCAGCTTAATGGGGGGGACTTCTAACTATGGCTACACCTTC
J gene: TRBJ1-2
clone size: -
D gene: -
V gene: TRBV7-9

CDR3 protein: CASSWGQNTEAFF
CDR3 DNA: TGTGCCAGCAGCTGGGGACAGAACACTGAAGCTTTCTTT
J gene: TRBJ1-1
clone size: -
D gene: -
V gene: TRBV7-6

CDR3 protein: CASSLPGGLEETQYF
CDR3 DNA: TGTGCCAGCAGCCTACCGGGGGGGCTGGAAGAGACCCAGTACTTC
J gene: TRBJ2-5
clone size: -
D gene: TRBD2
V gene: TRBV7-2

CDR3 protein: CASSTSGGAVQYF
CDR3 DNA: TGTGCCAGCAGCACTAGCGGGGGGGCGGTTCAGTATTTT
J gene: TRBJ2-3
clone size: few
D gene: TRBD2
V gene: TRBV5-4

CDR3 protein: CASSQGGGRGNQPQHF
CDR3 DNA: TGTGCCAGCTCACAAGGGGGGGGAAGGGGCAATCAGCCCCAGCATTTT
J gene: TRBJ1-5
clone size: -
D gene: -
V gene: TRBV14

CDR3 protein: CASQSGGADTQYF
CDR3 DNA: TGTGCCAGCCAGAGCGGGGGTGCAGATACGCAGTATTTT
J gene: TRBJ2-3
clone size: -
D gene: TRBD2
V gene: TRBV2

CDR3 protein: CASSLSRGRDTQYF
CDR3 DNA: TGTGCCAGCAGCTTATCTAGAGGAAGAGATACGCAGTATTTT
J gene: TRBJ2-3
clone size: -
D gene: -
V gene: TRBV11-3

CDR3 protein: CASSVGPGQWTEAFF
CDR3 DNA: TGTGCCAGCAGCGTGGGACCGGGACAGTGGACTGAAGCTTTCTTT
J gene: TRBJ1-1
clone size: few
D gene: TRBD1
V gene: TRBV9

CDR3 protein: CASSQGLAGGEGETQYF
CDR3 DNA: TGTGCCAGCAGCCAAGGACTAGCGGGGGGTGAGGGAGAGACCCAGTACTTC
J gene: TRBJ2-5
clone size: few
D gene: TRBD2
V gene: TRBV4-2

CDR3 protein: CASSFGQGGEQYF
CDR3 DNA: TGCGCCAGCAGCTTCGGACAGGGGGGCGAGCAGTACTTC
J gene: TRBJ2-7
clone size: -
D gene: TRBD1
V gene: TRBV5-1

CDR3 protein: CASSPQGTEQYF
CDR3 DNA: TGTGCCAGCAGTCCACAGGGGACGGAGCAGTACTTC
J gene: TRBJ2-7
clone size: few
D gene: TRBD1
V gene: TRBV27

CDR3 protein: CASSSRAGGPYEQYF
CDR3 DNA: TGTGCCAGCAGCTCTAGAGCGGGGGGCCCATACGAGCAGTACTTC
J gene: TRBJ2-7
clone size: -
D gene: TRBD2
V gene: TRBV7-2

CDR3 protein: CASSPAPAATEAFF
CDR3 DNA: TGTGCCAGCAGTCCGGCCCCGGCGGCCACTGAAGCTTTCTTT
J gene: TRBJ1-1
clone size: -
D gene: -
V gene: TRBV7-3

CDR3 protein: CASSLSTGLNSPLHF
CDR3 DNA: TGTGCCAGCTCACTATCGACAGGGTTGAATTCACCCCTCCACTTT
J gene: TRBJ1-6
clone size: few
D gene: TRBD1
V gene: TRBV18

CDR3 protein: CASSREASGIYGYTF
CDR3 DNA: TGTGCCAGCTCACGAGAAGCCTCGGGAATCTATGGCTACACCTTC
J gene: TRBJ1-2
clone size: -
D gene: -
V gene: TRBV18

CDR3 protein: CASSKTGTQETQYF
CDR3 DNA: TGTGCCAGCAGCAAAACTGGTACCCAAGAGACCCAGTACTTC
J gene: TRBJ2-5
clone size: -
D gene: -
V gene: TRBV9

CDR3 protein: CASSQDEQGWNTGELFF
CDR3 DNA: TGTGCCAGCAGCCAAGATGAGCAGGGGTGGAACACCGGGGAGCTGTTTTTT
J gene: TRBJ2-2
clone size: -
D gene: -
V gene: TRBV14

CDR3 protein: CTSSQGQGREKLFF
CDR3 DNA: TGCACCAGCAGCCAAGGACAGGGAAGGGAAAAACTGTTTTTT
J gene: TRBJ1-4
clone size: -
D gene: -
V gene: TRBV1

CDR3 protein: CASSTVQGAGGYTF
CDR3 DNA: TGTGCCAGTAGTACCGTCCAGGGGGCTGGCGGCTACACCTTC
J gene: TRBJ1-2
clone size: once
D gene: TRBD1
V gene: TRBV19

CDR3 protein: CASSLDPTSGGAPPWDEQFF
CDR3 DNA: TGTGCCAGCAGCTTAGATCCAACTAGCGGGGGGGCCCCTCCTTGGGATGAGCAGTTCTTC
J gene: TRBJ2-1
clone size: -
D gene: TRBD2
V gene: TRBV11-2

CDR3 protein: CASSDRDYGYTF
CDR3 DNA: TGTGCCAGCAGTGACAGAGACTATGGCTACACCTTC
J gene: TRBJ1-2
clone size: -
D gene: -
V gene: TRBV28

CDR3 protein: CASSTGQGARSPLHF
CDR3 DNA: TGTGCCAGCAGCACAGGACAGGGGGCACGTTCACCCCTCCACTTT
J gene: TRBJ1-6
clone size: -
D gene: TRBD1
V gene: TRBV7-9

CDR3 protein: CASSRRQGPAYEQYF
CDR3 DNA: TGCGCCAGCAGTCGTCGACAGGGGCCCGCCTACGAGCAGTACTTC
J gene: TRBJ2-7
clone size: once
D gene: TRBD1
V gene: TRBV23-1

CDR3 protein: CASSPTSDTQYF
CDR3 DNA: TGTGCCAGCAGTCCGACTTCGGATACGCAGTATTTT
J gene: TRBJ2-3
clone size: once
D gene: -
V gene: TRBV28

CDR3 protein: CASSPLAGLGTEAFF
CDR3 DNA: TGTGCCAGCTCACCACTTGCAGGGTTGGGCACTGAAGCTTTCTTT
J gene: TRBJ1-1
clone size: -
D gene: -
V gene: TRBV18

CDR3 protein: CASSLGEMKSRGYTF
CDR3 DNA: TGCGCCAGCAGCTTGGGGGAGATGAAGTCCCGTGGCTACACCTTC
J gene: TRBJ1-2
clone size: few
D gene: -
V gene: TRBV5-1

CDR3 protein: CASSYTSGGYNEQFF
CDR3 DNA: TGTGCCAGCAGCTATACTAGCGGGGGGTACAATGAGCAGTTCTTC
J gene: TRBJ2-1
clone size: -
D gene: TRBD2
V gene: TRBV7-2

CDR3 protein: CASSLRSGNTIYF
CDR3 DNA: TGTGCCAGCAGCTTACGCTCTGGAAACACCATATATTTT
J gene: TRBJ1-3
clone size: -
D gene: -
V gene: TRBV7-9

CDR3 protein: CATNWREGGTEAFF
CDR3 DNA: TGTGCCACCAACTGGAGGGAGGGGGGGACTGAAGCTTTCTTT
J gene: TRBJ1-1
clone size: few
D gene: -
V gene: TRBV19

CDR3 protein: CASSDQGGTDTQYF
CDR3 DNA: TGTGCCAGCAGTGATCAGGGTGGCACAGATACGCAGTATTTT
J gene: TRBJ2-3
clone size: -
D gene: -
V gene: TRBV2

CDR3 protein: CSVVSGGETQYF
CDR3 DNA: TGCAGCGTCGTCAGCGGGGGGGAGACCCAGTACTTC
J gene: TRBJ2-5
clone size: -
D gene: TRBD2
V gene: TRBV29-1

CDR3 protein: CASSAPGRGRNQPQHF
CDR3 DNA: TGTGCCAGCTCAGCCCCGGGCCGCGGGAGGAATCAGCCCCAGCATTTT
J gene: TRBJ1-5
clone size: -
D gene: -
V gene: TRBV18

CDR3 protein: CASSQPDRGSRYEQYF
CDR3 DNA: TGTGCCAGCAGCCAACCTGACAGGGGGAGTCGCTACGAGCAGTACTTC
J gene: TRBJ2-7
clone size: few
D gene: TRBD1
V gene: TRBV4-2

CDR3 protein: CASKGGSSTDTQYF
CDR3 DNA: TGTGCCAGCAAGGGGGGGAGTAGCACAGATACGCAGTATTTT
J gene: TRBJ2-3
clone size: few
D gene: -
V gene: TRBV7-9

CDR3 protein: CASGTGFNTDTQYF
CDR3 DNA: TGTGCCAGCGGGACAGGGTTTAATACAGATACGCAGTATTTT
J gene: TRBJ2-3
clone size: -
D gene: TRBD1
V gene: TRBV6-4

CDR3 protein: CASSPPSSGPGELFF
CDR3 DNA: TGTGCCAGCAGCCCACCGTCGTCAGGGCCCGGGGAGCTGTTTTTT
J gene: TRBJ2-2
clone size: -
D gene: -
V gene: TRBV6-5

CDR3 protein: CAIKQGAFNGYTF
CDR3 DNA: TGTGCCATCAAACAGGGGGCGTTTAATGGCTACACCTTC
J gene: TRBJ1-2
clone size: -
D gene: TRBD1
V gene: TRBV10-3

CDR3 protein: CASQPGQGLQPQHF
CDR3 DNA: TGTGCCAGCCAGCCGGGACAGGGGCTCCAGCCCCAGCATTTT
J gene: TRBJ1-5
clone size: -
D gene: TRBD1
V gene: TRBV19

CDR3 protein: CAWSPMGSGNSGNTIYF
CDR3 DNA: TGTGCCTGGAGTCCCATGGGCTCAGGGAACTCTGGAAACACCATATATTTT
J gene: TRBJ1-3
clone size: -
D gene: -
V gene: TRBV30

CDR3 protein: CATSILGSLTEAFF
CDR3 DNA: TGTGCCACCTCGATCCTAGGGAGCTTAACTGAAGCTTTCTTT
J gene: TRBJ1-1
clone size: medium-sized
D gene: -
V gene: TRBV27

CDR3 protein: CASSLGGGIREKLFF
CDR3 DNA: TGTGCCAGCAGCTTAGGGGGGGGGATACGTGAAAAACTGTTTTTT
J gene: TRBJ1-4
clone size: -
D gene: -
V gene: TRBV7-9

CDR3 protein: CASSPGLASGGTQYF
CDR3 DNA: TGTGCCAGCAGTCCGGGACTAGCGTCAGGGGGGACCCAGTACTTC
J gene: TRBJ2-5
clone size: -
D gene: TRBD2
V gene: TRBV6-1

CDR3 protein: CASTQAFWSTDTQYF
CDR3 DNA: TGTGCCAGCACCCAGGCCTTCTGGAGCACAGATACGCAGTATTTT
J gene: TRBJ2-3
clone size: -
D gene: -
V gene: TRBV6-6

CDR3 protein: CASSELGGARDTQYF
CDR3 DNA: TGTGCCAGCAGTGAACTGGGGGGGGCAAGAGATACGCAGTATTTT
J gene: TRBJ2-3
clone size: few
D gene: -
V gene: TRBV6-1